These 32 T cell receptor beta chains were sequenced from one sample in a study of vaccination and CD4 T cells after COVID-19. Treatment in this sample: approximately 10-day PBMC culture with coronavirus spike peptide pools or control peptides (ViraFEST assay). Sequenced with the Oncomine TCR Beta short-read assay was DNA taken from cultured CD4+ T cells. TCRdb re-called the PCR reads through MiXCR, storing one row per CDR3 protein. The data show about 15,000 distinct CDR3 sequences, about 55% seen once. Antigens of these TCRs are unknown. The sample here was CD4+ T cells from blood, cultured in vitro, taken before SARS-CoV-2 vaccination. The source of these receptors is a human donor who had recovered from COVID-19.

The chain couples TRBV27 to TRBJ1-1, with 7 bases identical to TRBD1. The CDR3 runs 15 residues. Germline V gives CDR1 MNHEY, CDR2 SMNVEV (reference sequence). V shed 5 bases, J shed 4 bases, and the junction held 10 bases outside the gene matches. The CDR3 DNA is TGTGCCAGCAGTAAAACAGGGGCTTTAGGCACTGAAGCTTTCTTT. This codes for CASSKTGALGTEAFF.

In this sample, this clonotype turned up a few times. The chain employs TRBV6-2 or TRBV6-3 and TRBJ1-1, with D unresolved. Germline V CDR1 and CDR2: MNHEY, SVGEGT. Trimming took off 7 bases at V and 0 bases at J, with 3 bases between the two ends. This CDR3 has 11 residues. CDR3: CASTMNTEAFF. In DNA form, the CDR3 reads TGTGCCAGCACTATGAACACTGAAGCTTTCTTT.

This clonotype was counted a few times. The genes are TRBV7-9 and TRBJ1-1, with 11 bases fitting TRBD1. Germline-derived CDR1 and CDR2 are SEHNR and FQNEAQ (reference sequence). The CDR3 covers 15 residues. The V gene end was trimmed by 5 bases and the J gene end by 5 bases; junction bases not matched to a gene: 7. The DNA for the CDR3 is TGTGCCAGCAGCCCGAGGACAGGGGGCGCGACTGAAGCTTTCTTT. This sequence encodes CASSPRTGGATEAFF.

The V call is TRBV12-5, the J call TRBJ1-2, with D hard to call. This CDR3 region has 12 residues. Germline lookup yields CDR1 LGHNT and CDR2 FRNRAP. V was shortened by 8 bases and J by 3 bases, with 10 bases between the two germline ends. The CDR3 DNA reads TGTGCTAGTTCCACGGATCACTATGGCTACACCTTC. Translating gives CASSTDHYGYTF. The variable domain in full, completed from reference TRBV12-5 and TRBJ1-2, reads DARVTQTPRHKVTEMGQEVTMRCQPILGHNTVFWYRQTMMQGLELLAYFRNRAPLDDSGMPKDRFSAEMPDATLATLKIQPSEPRDSAVYFCASSTDHYGYTFGSGTRLTVV.

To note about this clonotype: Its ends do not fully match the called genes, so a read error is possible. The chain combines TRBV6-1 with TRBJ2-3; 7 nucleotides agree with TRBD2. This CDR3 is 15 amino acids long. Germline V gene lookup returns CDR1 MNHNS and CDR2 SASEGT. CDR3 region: CAISEASGNTDTQYF. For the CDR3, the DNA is TGTGCCATCAGTGAAGCTAGCGGAAACACAGATACGCAGTATTTT.

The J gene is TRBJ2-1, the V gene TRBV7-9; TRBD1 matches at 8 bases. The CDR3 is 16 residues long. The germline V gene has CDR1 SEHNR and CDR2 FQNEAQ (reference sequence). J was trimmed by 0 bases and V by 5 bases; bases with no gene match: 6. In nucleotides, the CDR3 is TGTGCCAGCAGCCCGGGACAGGACCTCTCCTACAATGAGCAGTTCTTC. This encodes CASSPGQDLSYNEQFF. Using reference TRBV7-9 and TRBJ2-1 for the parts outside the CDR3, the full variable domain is DTGVSQNPRHKITKRGQNVTFRCDPISEHNRLYWYRQTLGQGPEFLTYFQNEAQLEKSRLLSDRFSAERPKGSFSTLEIQRTEQGDSAMYLCASSPGQDLSYNEQFFGPGTRLTVL.

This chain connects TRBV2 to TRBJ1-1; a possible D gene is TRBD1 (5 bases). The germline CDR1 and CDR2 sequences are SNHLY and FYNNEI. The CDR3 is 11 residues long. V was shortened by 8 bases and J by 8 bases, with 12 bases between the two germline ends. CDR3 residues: CASRGAAEAFF. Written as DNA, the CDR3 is TGTGCCAGCCGTGGGGCGGCGGAAGCTTTCTTT.

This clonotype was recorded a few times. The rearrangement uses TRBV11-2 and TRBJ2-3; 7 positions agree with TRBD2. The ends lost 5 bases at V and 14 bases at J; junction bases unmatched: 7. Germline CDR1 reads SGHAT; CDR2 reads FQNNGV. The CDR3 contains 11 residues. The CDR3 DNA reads TGTGCCAGCAGCGGCGGGAGTTTGCCGTATTTT. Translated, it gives CASSGGSLPYF.

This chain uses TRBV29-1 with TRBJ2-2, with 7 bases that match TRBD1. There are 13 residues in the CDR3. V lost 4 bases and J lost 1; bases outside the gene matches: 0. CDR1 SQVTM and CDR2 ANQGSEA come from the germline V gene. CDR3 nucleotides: TGCAGCGTTGGGACAGGGAACACCGGGGAGCTGTTTTTT. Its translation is CSVGTGNTGELFF.

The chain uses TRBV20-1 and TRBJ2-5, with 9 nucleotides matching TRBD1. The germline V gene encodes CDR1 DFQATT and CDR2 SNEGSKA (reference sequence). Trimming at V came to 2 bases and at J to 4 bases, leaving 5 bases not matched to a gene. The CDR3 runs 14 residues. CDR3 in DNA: TGCAGTGCTAGACGGGGACAGGGTGCAGAGACCCAGTACTTC. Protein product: CSARRGQGAETQYF.

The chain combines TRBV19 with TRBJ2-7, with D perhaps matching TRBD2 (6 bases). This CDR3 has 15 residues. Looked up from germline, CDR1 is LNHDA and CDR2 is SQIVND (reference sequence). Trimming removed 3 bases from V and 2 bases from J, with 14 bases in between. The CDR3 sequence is CASSMRREDTYEQYF. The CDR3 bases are TGTGCCAGTAGTATGAGGCGGGAAGATACCTACGAGCAGTACTTC.

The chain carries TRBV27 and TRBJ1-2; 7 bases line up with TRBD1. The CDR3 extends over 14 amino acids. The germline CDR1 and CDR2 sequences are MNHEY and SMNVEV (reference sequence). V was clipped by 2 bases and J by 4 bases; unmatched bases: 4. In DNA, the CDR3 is TGTGCCAGCAGTTTAACCGGGACAGTCTATGGCTACACCTTC. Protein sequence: CASSLTGTVYGYTF.

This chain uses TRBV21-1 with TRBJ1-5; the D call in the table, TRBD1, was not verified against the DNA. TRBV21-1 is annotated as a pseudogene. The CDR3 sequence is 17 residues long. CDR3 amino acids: CASSKGDRVKSNQPQHF. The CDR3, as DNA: TGTGCCAGCAGCAAAGGGGACAGGGTGAAGAGCAATCAGCCCCAGCATTTT.

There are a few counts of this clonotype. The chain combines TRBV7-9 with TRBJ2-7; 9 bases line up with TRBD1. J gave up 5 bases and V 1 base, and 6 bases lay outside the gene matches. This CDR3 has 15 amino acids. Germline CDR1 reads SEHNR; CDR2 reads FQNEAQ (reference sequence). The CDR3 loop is CASSLVGTGRHEQYF. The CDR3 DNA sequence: TGTGCCAGCAGCTTAGTGGGGACAGGGAGGCACGAGCAGTACTTC. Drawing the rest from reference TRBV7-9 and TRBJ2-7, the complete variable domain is DTGVSQNPRHKITKRGQNVTFRCDPISEHNRLYWYRQTLGQGPEFLTYFQNEAQLEKSRLLSDRFSAERPKGSFSTLEIQRTEQGDSAMYLCASSLVGTGRHEQYFGPGTRLTVT.

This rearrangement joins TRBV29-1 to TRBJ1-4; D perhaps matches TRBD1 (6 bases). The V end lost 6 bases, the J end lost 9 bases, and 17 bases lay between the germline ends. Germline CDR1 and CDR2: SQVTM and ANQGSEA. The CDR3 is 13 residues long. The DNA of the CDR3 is TGCAGCGTCCGACAGGCCGAGGTGAAAAAACTGTTTTTT. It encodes CSVRQAEVKKLFF.

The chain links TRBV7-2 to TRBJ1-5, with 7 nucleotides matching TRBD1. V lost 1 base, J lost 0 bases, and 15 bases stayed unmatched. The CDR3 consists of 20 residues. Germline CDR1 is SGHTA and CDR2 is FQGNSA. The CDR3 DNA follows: TGTGCCAGCAGCTTAGGCAGCAGACAGGGAATCCGAAATAGCAATCAGCCCCAGCATTTT. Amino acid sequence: CASSLGSRQGIRNSNQPQHF.

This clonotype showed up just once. CDR3 region: CASSLKRGGQRADTQYF. The CDR3 nucleotides are TGTGCCAGCAGTTTGAAGCGGGGGGGCCAAAGGGCAGATACGCAGTATTTT. V usage is TRBV27 and J usage is TRBJ2-3, with 10 bases lining up with TRBD2. V lost 3 bases to trimming and J lost 4 bases; unmatched junction nucleotides: 10. Per germline, CDR1 MNHEY and CDR2 SMNVEV (reference sequence). The CDR3 is 17 residues long.

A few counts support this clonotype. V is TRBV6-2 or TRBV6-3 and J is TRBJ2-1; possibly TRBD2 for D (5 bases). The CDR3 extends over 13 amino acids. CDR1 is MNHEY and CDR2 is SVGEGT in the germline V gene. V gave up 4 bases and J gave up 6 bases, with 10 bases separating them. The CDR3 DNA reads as TGTGCCAGCAGTTGGCTAGCTTTCAATGAGCAGTTCTTC. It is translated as CASSWLAFNEQFF.

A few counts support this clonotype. CDR3 sequence reads: CASSFGNEQYF. The CDR3 region has the DNA TGTGCCAGCAGCTTCGGCAACGAGCAGTACTTC. The V call is TRBV11-1, the J call TRBJ2-7, with unresolved D. This CDR3 has 11 amino acids. Between the trimmed V and J ends, which lost 3 bases and 5 bases, there was a span of 5 bases. The germline V gene encodes CDR1 SGHAT and CDR2 FQDESV (reference sequence). The variable domain in full, with the rest retrieved from reference TRBV11-1 and TRBJ2-7, is EAEVAQSPRYKITEKSQAVAFWCDPISGHATLYWYRQILGQGPELLVQFQDESVVDDSQLPKDRFSAERLKGVDSTLKIQPAELGDSAMYLCASSFGNEQYFGPGTRLTVT.

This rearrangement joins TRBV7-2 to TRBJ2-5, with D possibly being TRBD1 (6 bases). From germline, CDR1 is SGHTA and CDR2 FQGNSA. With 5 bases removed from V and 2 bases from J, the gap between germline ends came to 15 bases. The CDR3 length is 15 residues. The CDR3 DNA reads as TGTGCCAGCAGCCCCGGCGGACAGCCTCAAGAGACCCAGTACTTC. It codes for CASSPGGQPQETQYF.

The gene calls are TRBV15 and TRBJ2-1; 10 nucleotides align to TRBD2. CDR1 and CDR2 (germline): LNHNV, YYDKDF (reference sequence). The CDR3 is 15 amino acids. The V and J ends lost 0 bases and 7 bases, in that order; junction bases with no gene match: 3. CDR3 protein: CATSRDPSGRNEQFF. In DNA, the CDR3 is TGTGCCACCAGCAGAGACCCTAGCGGGAGAAATGAGCAGTTCTTC.

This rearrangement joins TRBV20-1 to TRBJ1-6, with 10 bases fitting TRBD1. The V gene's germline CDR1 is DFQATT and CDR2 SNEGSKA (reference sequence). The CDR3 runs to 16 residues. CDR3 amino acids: CSVGWDRGTYNSPLHF. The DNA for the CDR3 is TGCAGCGTCGGATGGGACAGGGGAACCTATAATTCACCCCTCCACTTT.

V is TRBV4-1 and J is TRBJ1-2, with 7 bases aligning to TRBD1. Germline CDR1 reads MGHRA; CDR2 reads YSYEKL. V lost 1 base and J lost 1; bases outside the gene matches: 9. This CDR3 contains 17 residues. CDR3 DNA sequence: TGCGCCAGCAGCCAAGGTCCCGGACAGGATGGTAACTATGGCTACACCTTC. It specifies CASSQGPGQDGNYGYTF.

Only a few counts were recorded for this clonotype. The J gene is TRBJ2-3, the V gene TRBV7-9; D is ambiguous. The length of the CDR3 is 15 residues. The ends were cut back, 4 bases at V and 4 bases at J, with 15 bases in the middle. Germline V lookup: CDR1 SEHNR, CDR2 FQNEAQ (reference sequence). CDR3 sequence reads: CASSSGPVGADTQYF. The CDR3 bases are TGTGCCAGCAGCTCAGGACCGGTTGGTGCAGATACGCAGTATTTT.

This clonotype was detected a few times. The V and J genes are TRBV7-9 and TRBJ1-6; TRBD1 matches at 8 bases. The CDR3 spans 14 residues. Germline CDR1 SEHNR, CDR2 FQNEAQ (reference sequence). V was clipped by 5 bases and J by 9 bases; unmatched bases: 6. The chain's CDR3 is CASSPTGGGSPLHF. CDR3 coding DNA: TGTGCCAGCAGCCCTACAGGGGGGGGTTCACCCCTCCACTTT. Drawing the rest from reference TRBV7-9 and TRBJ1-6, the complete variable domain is DTGVSQNPRHKITKRGQNVTFRCDPISEHNRLYWYRQTLGQGPEFLTYFQNEAQLEKSRLLSDRFSAERPKGSFSTLEIQRTEQGDSAMYLCASSPTGGGSPLHFGNGTRLTVT.

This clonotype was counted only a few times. The CDR3 DNA sequence: TGTGCCAGCAGCCGGGGACCGGACTCTGAAGCTTTCTTT. Encoded protein: CASSRGPDSEAFF. The chain is built from TRBV6-1 and TRBJ1-1; D is perhaps TRBD1 (5 bases). The CDR3 is 13 amino acids. Trimming cost V 6 bases and J 6 bases, with 14 bases left between them. Germline loops: CDR1 MNHNS, CDR2 SASEGT.

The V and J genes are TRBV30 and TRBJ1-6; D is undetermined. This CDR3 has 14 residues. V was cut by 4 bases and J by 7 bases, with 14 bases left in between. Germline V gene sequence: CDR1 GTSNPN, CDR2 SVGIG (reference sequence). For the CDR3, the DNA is TGTGCCTGGAATCTGGGGTTCGGGAATTCACCCCTCCACTTT. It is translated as CAWNLGFGNSPLHF.

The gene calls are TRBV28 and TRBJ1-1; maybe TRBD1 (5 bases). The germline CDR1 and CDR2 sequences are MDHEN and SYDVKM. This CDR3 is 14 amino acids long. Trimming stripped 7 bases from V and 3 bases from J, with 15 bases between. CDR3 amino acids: CASTRAGPYTEAFF. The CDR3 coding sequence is TGTGCCAGCACCCGAGCGGGACCTTACACTGAAGCTTTCTTT.

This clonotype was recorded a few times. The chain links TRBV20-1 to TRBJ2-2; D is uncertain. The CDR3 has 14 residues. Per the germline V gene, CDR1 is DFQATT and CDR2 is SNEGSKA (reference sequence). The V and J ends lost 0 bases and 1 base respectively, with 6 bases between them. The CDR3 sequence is CSARDGGNTGELFF. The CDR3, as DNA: TGCAGTGCTAGAGATGGCGGGAACACCGGGGAGCTGTTTTTT.

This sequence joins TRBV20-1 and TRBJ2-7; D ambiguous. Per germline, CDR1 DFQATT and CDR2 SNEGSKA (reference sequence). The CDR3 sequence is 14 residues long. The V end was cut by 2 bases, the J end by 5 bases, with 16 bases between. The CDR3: CSARRGTAGHEQYF. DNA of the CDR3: TGCAGTGCTAGAAGAGGAACGGCTGGCCACGAGCAGTACTTC.

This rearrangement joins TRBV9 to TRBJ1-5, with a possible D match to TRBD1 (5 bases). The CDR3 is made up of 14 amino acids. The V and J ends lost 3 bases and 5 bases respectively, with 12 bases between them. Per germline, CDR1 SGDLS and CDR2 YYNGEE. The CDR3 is CASSALGGHQPQHF. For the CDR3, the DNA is TGTGCCAGCAGCGCTCTCGGGGGTCATCAGCCCCAGCATTTT.

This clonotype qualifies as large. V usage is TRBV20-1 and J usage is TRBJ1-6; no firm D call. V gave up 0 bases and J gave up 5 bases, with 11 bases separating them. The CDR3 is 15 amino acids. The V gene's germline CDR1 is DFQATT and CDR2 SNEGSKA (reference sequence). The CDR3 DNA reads TGCAGTGCTAGAGATCACGGAGGGAATAATTCACCCCTCCACTTT. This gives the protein CSARDHGGNNSPLHF.